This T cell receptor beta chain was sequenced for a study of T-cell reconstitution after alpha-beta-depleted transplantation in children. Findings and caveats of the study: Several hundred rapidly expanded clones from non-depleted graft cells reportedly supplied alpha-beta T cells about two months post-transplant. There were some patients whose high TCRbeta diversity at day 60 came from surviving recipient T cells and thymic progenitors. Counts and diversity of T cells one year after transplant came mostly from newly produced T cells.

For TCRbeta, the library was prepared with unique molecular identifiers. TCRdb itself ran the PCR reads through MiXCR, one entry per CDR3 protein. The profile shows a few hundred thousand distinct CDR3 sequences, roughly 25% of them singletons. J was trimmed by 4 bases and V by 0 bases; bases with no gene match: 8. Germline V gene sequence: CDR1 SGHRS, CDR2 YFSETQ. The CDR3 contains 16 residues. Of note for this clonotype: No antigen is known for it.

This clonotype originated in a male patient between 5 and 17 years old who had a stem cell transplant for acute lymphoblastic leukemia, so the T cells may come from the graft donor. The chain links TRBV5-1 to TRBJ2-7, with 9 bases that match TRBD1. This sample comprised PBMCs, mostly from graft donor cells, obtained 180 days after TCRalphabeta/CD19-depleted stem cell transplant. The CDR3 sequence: CASSLAIGTGWYEQYF. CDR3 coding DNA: TGCGCCAGCAGCTTGGCTATCGGGACAGGGTGGTACGAGCAGTACTTC.